The T cell receptor beta chain described here comes from a study of T cell repertoires in cytomegalovirus infection. Turning to the study itself: HLA-B-restricted CMV epitopes that are well studied were used alongside recently identified HLA-C-restricted ones.

Study-wide findings and caveats: The cumulative frequency of public TCR beta families identified carriers of CMV plus the relevant HLA.

Remarks on this clonotype: Its target is unknown.

One entry per CDR3 protein results from TCRdb running MiXCR on the reads. The sample yields around 710,000 distinct CDR3 sequences, almost 30% seen once. V lost 4 bases and J 3 bases, leaving 15 bases between the germline ends. Germline V gene lookup returns CDR1 LGHNA and CDR2 YSLEER. The length of the CDR3 is 15 residues. Source: cultured CD8+ T cells from PBMCs, taken from culture after CMV antigen stimulation. This chain uses TRBV4-3 with TRBJ1-2; D gene uncertain. The TCR was taken from a human donor in good health (CMV status not recorded). Some clones in this sample may be carry-over from other donors' samples. This CDR3 is CASSPTDRRHYGYTF. CDR3 DNA: TGCGCCAGCAGCCCAACGGACCGAAGGCACTATGGCTACACCTTC.